The 21 T cell receptor beta chains below were found in one sample sequenced in a study of long-term antiretroviral therapy in people with HIV. Runs used v3.0 of the immunoSEQ assay and were done at survey level. Profiled with immunoSEQ multiplex PCR; TCRdb holds only in-frame clones, not every one. The data hold around 9,700 clones, with roughly 79% observed a single time. Material: unsorted PBMCs, obtained 1.8 years before starting antiretroviral therapy. These receptors all stem from a man in his forties with HIV.

The V call is TRBV5-4, the J call TRBJ2-5; no reliable D call. The CDR3 is 11 amino acids. V lost 0 bases and J lost 5, with 2 bases in between. CDR1 and CDR2 (germline): SGHNT, YYREEE (reference sequence). The CDR3 reads CASSLDETQYF. CDR3 DNA sequence: TGTGCCAGCAGCTTGGATGAGACCCAGTACTTC.

The V and J genes are TRBV6-6 and TRBJ2-7, with D tentatively TRBD2 (6 bases). Germline lookup yields CDR1 MNHNY and CDR2 SVGAGI (reference sequence). The CDR3 has 14 residues. V was cut by 0 bases and J by 6 bases, with 12 bases left in between. CDR3 in amino acids: CASSYSPGLSEQYF. The CDR3 nucleotides read TGTGCCAGCAGTTACTCGCCAGGACTAAGCGAGCAGTACTTC.

The chain links TRBV6-1 to TRBJ2-7; TRBD1 might be the D (6 bases). The V gene lost 4 bases and the J gene lost 7 bases, with 20 bases spanning the gap. The CDR3 is 15 amino acids. Germline loops: CDR1 MNHNS, CDR2 SASEGT. CDR3 sequence (DNA): TGTGCCAGCAGTGGGGGCGGACAGAACTCAATGGAGCAGTACTTC. Protein product: CASSGGGQNSMEQYF.

The chain recombines TRBV6-6 with TRBJ2-7; D unclear. The CDR3 sequence is 13 residues long. Germline V gives CDR1 MNHNY, CDR2 SVGAGI (reference sequence). V lost 0 bases and J lost 3, with 6 bases in between. DNA for the CDR3: TGTGCCAGCAGTTACTCGTCCAGCTACGAGCAGTACTTC. Amino acid sequence: CASSYSSSYEQYF.

This clone was observed a handful of times. V is TRBV27 and J is TRBJ1-2, with D unresolved. Germline lookup yields CDR1 MNHEY and CDR2 SMNVEV (reference sequence). There are 15 residues in the CDR3. With 4 bases removed from V and 5 bases from J, the gap between germline ends came to 17 bases. CDR3 sequence reads: CASSSGSLVAYGYTF. The CDR3 DNA reads TGTGCCAGCAGTTCTGGCTCCCTGGTGGCATATGGCTACACCTTC.

V is TRBV6-1 and J is TRBJ1-2; possibly TRBD1 for D (6 bases). Trimming pared 7 bases from V and 4 bases from J, leaving 13 bases between. Germline-derived CDR1 and CDR2 are MNHNS and SASEGT. CDR3 size: 13 residues. CDR3: CASTYREAYGYTF. The DNA for the CDR3 is TGTGCCAGCACCTACAGGGAAGCCTATGGCTACACCTTC.

J is TRBJ1-1 and V is TRBV6-5, with D hard to call. Germline V lookup: CDR1 MNHEY, CDR2 SVGAGI. V was clipped by 4 bases and J by 9 bases, with 9 bases between them. The length of the CDR3 is 11 residues. CDR3 nucleotide sequence: TGTGCCAGCAGTTCAGGTCTTCAAGCTTTCTTT. Protein product: CASSSGLQAFF.

V gene TRBV19 combines with J gene TRBJ2-3, with D perhaps matching TRBD2 (6 bases). This CDR3 contains 14 residues. In germline, CDR1 is LNHDA, CDR2 SQIVND (reference sequence). V dropped 1 base and J dropped 4 bases, with 9 bases sitting between them. This CDR3 is CASSIGAGPDTQYF. CDR3 DNA: TGTGCCAGTAGTATAGGAGCGGGCCCAGATACGCAGTATTTT.

The V and J genes are TRBV6-6 and TRBJ1-2, with TRBD1 as a possible D gene (5 bases). The germline V and J ends were trimmed by 2 bases and 4 bases, with 17 bases remaining between them. This CDR3 region has 16 residues. The germline CDR1 and CDR2 sequences are MNHNY and SVGAGI (reference sequence). This CDR3 reads CASSYPNGGDLYGYTF. CDR3 nucleotides: TGTGCCAGCAGTTACCCGAACGGGGGGGATCTCTATGGCTACACCTTC.

The V and J genes are TRBV11-3 and TRBJ2-5, with 11 bases aligning to TRBD2. V shed 5 bases, J shed 5 bases, and the junction held 7 bases outside the gene matches. Germline V gene sequence: CDR1 SGHNT, CDR2 YENEEA. The CDR3 has 15 amino acids. The CDR3 nucleotides read TGTGCCAGCAGCCAGACTAGCGGGGAGTCGGAGACCCAGTACTTC. Translation: CASSQTSGESETQYF.

This chain links TRBV13 with TRBJ1-6, with TRBD1 matching over 10 bases. CDR1 and CDR2 (germline): PRHDT, FYEKMQ (reference sequence). V shed 3 bases and J 11 bases; nucleotides not matched to a gene: 4. This CDR3 is built from 14 residues. The CDR3 region is CASSLGQGRTPLHF. The CDR3 DNA follows: TGTGCCAGCAGCTTGGGACAGGGGAGGACACCCCTCCACTTT.

CDR3 sequence reads: CASSREGTGYEQYF. The CDR3 DNA reads TGTGCCAGCAGCCGGGAAGGGACAGGCTACGAGCAGTACTTC. The rearrangement uses TRBV27 and TRBJ2-7, with 8 bases identical to TRBD1. CDR1 is MNHEY, CDR2 SMNVEV, per germline (reference sequence). Trimming removed 6 bases from V and 3 bases from J; junction bases left unmatched: 7. This CDR3 comprises 14 residues.

This rearrangement joins TRBV19 to TRBJ2-2, with TRBD1 matching 9 bases. This CDR3 has 17 amino acids. Unmatched junction bases numbered 6, after V lost 1 base and J lost 3 bases. In germline, CDR1 is LNHDA, CDR2 SQIVND (reference sequence). CDR3 loop: CASSIASGQGYTGELFF. CDR3 bases: TGTGCCAGTAGTATAGCCTCGGGACAGGGATACACCGGGGAGCTGTTTTTT.

This clone was recorded once. The J gene is TRBJ1-1, the V gene TRBV5-1; 8 bases line up with TRBD1. Germline CDR1 reads SGHRS; CDR2 reads YFSETQ. The V segment lost 4 bases and the J segment 6 bases; nucleotides outside the gene matches: 11. The CDR3 is 15 residues long. The CDR3 protein is CASSKGQGPSSEAFF. CDR3 in DNA: TGCGCCAGCAGCAAAGGACAGGGCCCCTCATCTGAAGCTTTCTTT.

The chain is built from TRBV7-2 and TRBJ2-1; 14 nucleotides match TRBD2. Germline CDR1 reads SGHTA; CDR2 reads FQGNSA. With 4 bases clipped from V and 6 bases from J, the junction kept 5 bases outside the gene matches. The CDR3 is 16 residues long. DNA for the CDR3: TGTGCCAGCAGCTCGTCCGGGACTAGCGGGGGCAATGAGCAGTTCTTC. Amino acids: CASSSSGTSGGNEQFF.

The chain has TRBV29-1 and TRBJ1-1; 9 bases agree with TRBD1. Germline loops: CDR1 SQVTM, CDR2 ANQGSEA. There are 13 residues in the CDR3. Germline trimming cut 2 bases from V and 10 bases from J; bases unmatched to any gene: 8. The CDR3 nucleotides are TGCAGCGTTGAACCTGGACAGGGGCGGCGAGCTTTCTTT. Translation gives CSVEPGQGRRAFF.

This chain connects TRBV6-5 to TRBJ2-1, with no clear D. The V and J ends lost 0 bases and 0 bases respectively, with 9 bases between them. This CDR3 region has 16 residues. Germline lookup yields CDR1 MNHEY and CDR2 SVGAGI. The CDR3 loop reads CASSYSGTPSYNEQFF. CDR3 nucleotides: TGTGCCAGCAGTTACTCTGGAACCCCCTCCTACAATGAGCAGTTCTTC.

V gene TRBV4-1 combines with J gene TRBJ2-1; 13 nucleotides agree with TRBD2. J gave up 10 bases and V 4 bases, and 13 bases lay outside the gene matches. The germline V gene encodes CDR1 MGHRA and CDR2 YSYEKL. This CDR3 is built from 17 residues. The CDR3 DNA reads as TGCGCCAGCAGCCGCCAAGGACTAGCGGGGGCCCGTGGGGAGCAGTTCTTC. This gives the protein CASSRQGLAGARGEQFF.

V gene TRBV7-9 combines with J gene TRBJ2-3, with D tentatively TRBD2 (5 bases). Germline assignment: CDR1 SEHNR and CDR2 FQNEAQ (reference sequence). The CDR3 contains 18 residues. V was trimmed by 1 base and J by 0 bases, leaving 17 bases between them. The CDR3 region is CASSLVVGLILSTDTQYF. The CDR3 DNA reads TGTGCCAGCAGCTTAGTAGTAGGACTCATACTCAGCACAGATACGCAGTATTTT.

The V and J genes are TRBV9 and TRBJ1-3, with unresolved D. CDR1 SGDLS and CDR2 YYNGEE come from the germline V gene. Trimming removed 5 bases from V and 0 bases from J, with 12 bases in between. This CDR3 is built from 15 residues. In nucleotides, the CDR3 is TGTGCCAGCAGTGAGGTGGGCAGCTCTGGAAACACCATATATTTT. Amino acids: CASSEVGSSGNTIYF.

The chain employs TRBV27 and TRBJ2-7; weak D call: TRBD1 (5 bases). The germline V gene has CDR1 MNHEY and CDR2 SMNVEV (reference sequence). CDR3 length: 15 residues. V lost 5 bases, J lost 2 bases, and 16 bases lay in between. Here the CDR3 DNA reads TGTGCCAGCAGTAACCCCCGAACAGGCACCTACGAGCAGTACTTC. Translating it yields CASSNPRTGTYEQYF.